The source of this T cell receptor (beta chain) is a study of T-cell memory formation after mild COVID-19. J gave up 4 bases and V 5 bases, and 8 bases lay outside the gene matches. Germline CDR1 is SEHNR and CDR2 is FQNEAQ (reference sequence). The CDR3 totals 14 residues. TCRdb reprocessed the 5' RACE reads with MiXCR, giving one entry per CDR3 protein. The sample lists approximately 410,000 distinct CDR3 sequences, 20% to 30% occurring once. The V and J genes are TRBV7-9 and TRBJ2-7; 7 positions match TRBD2. The source of this sequence is an adult woman who had mild COVID-19 (a few samples of this study predate the infection). Cell type and time point are not known. The sequenced material came from PBMCs or a T cell subset sorted from them (not recorded which). The CDR3 loop is CASSAGTTLYEQYF. In DNA form, the CDR3 reads TGTGCCAGCAGCGCCGGGACTACACTTTACGAGCAGTACTTC.